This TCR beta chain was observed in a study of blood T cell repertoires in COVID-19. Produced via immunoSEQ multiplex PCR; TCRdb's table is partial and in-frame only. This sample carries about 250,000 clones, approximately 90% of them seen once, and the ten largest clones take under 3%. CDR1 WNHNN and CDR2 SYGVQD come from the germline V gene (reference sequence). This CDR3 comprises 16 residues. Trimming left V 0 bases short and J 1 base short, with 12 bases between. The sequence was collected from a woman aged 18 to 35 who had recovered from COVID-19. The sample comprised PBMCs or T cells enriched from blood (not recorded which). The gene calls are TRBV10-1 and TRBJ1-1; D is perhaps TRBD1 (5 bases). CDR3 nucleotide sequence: TGCGCCAGCAGTGAGTCAGGAGGGGAGTCGAACACTGAAGCTTTCTTT. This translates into CASSESGGESNTEAFF.